What follows is one TCR beta chain and its context. The assay was immunoSEQ multiplex PCR, and TCRdb's table has in-frame clones only and misses some. Counted here are 40,000 to 50,000 clones, nearly 95% occurring once; the ten biggest clones make up more than 0.45%. These data come from a study of T cell changes during pregnancy in multiple sclerosis. The CDR3 is 14 residues long. CDR1 is SGHTA, CDR2 FQGNSA, per germline. Trimming removed 4 bases at V and 4 bases at J, with 12 bases between. V and J are TRBV7-2 and TRBJ2-3, with a weak D call TRBD1 (6 bases). The TCR originated in a female donor with multiple sclerosis, enrolled in a pregnancy study. The source was CD4+ T cells from peripheral blood mononuclear cells, collected in the first trimester of pregnancy. The CDR3 region is CASSSRQAADTQYF. CDR3 DNA sequence: TGTGCCAGCAGCTCCCGACAGGCGGCAGATACGCAGTATTTT.